The next 30 T cell receptor beta chains were all read from a single sample in a study of T cell responses to AZD1222 COVID-19 vaccine. Clones were sequenced by immunoSEQ multiplex PCR, and TCRdb holds only the in-frame ones, with some missing. Of around 130,000 clones listed, 80% to 90% are singletons. Sample: peripheral blood, taken on day 0 of AZD1222 vaccination. The receptors were sampled from an adult in good health.

J is TRBJ1-1 and V is TRBV5-6; 10 nucleotides align to TRBD1. Germline CDR1 is SGHDT and CDR2 is YYEEEE. The CDR3 is made up of 12 amino acids. The junction had 4 bases not matched to a gene; V was cut back by 0 bases and J by 14 bases. CDR3 sequence: CASSLGPGQGFF. The CDR3 DNA sequence: TGTGCCAGCAGCTTGGGGCCGGGACAGGGGTTCTTT.

The chain has TRBV7-5 and TRBJ2-1. TRBV7-5 is classified as a pseudogene. The CDR3 has 15 amino acids. CDR3 in DNA: TGTGTCAGAAGCTTAGCCGGGACGCAGTACAATGAGCAGTTCTTC. This sequence encodes CVRSLAGTQYNEQFF.

The chain has TRBV27 and TRBJ1-1, with D possibly being TRBD1 (6 bases). Trimming removed 5 bases at V and 1 base at J, with 8 bases between. The germline V gene encodes CDR1 MNHEY and CDR2 SMNVEV (reference sequence). This CDR3 spans 13 amino acids. The CDR3 DNA is TGTGCCAGCAGTGTGGGACAGAACACTGAAGCTTTCTTT. Amino acid sequence: CASSVGQNTEAFF.

This clone was seen only once. The V call is TRBV10-3, the J call TRBJ2-7; 7 bases are a match to TRBD1. Germline lookup yields CDR1 ENHRY and CDR2 SYGVKD. The J segment lost 5 bases and the V segment lost 10 bases, leaving 8 bases of the junction unmatched. The CDR3 is made up of 12 amino acids. The CDR3 here is CASGQVRNEQYF. The DNA of the CDR3 is TGTGCCAGCGGACAGGTGAGAAACGAGCAGTACTTC.

This clone was seen a single time. Here the CDR3 reads CAAGAGNMNTEAFF. CDR3 sequence (DNA): TGTGCCGCGGGGGCAGGGAACATGAACACTGAAGCTTTCTTT. V usage is TRBV6-5 and J usage is TRBJ1-1; possibly TRBD1 for D (6 bases). Trimming cost V 11 bases and J 0 bases, with 16 bases left between them. CDR3 length: 14 residues. The germline V gene has CDR1 MNHEY and CDR2 SVGAGI.

This chain uses TRBV6-5 with TRBJ1-1, with 9 bases identical to TRBD1. The germline CDR1 and CDR2 sequences are MNHEY and SVGAGI. V dropped 6 bases and J dropped 0; count of bases not matched to a gene: 5. The CDR3 loop spans 15 amino acids. DNA for the CDR3: TGTGCCAGCAGGCGGACAGGGGCCTTGAACACTGAAGCTTTCTTT. Amino acid sequence: CASRRTGALNTEAFF.

This clone was seen once. This sequence joins TRBV7-6 and TRBJ2-2, with 11 bases lining up with TRBD2. Trimming removed 4 bases from V and 6 bases from J; junction bases left unmatched: 4. The germline V gene has CDR1 SGHVS and CDR2 FNYEAQ. The CDR3 sequence is 15 residues long. The CDR3 bases are TGTGCCAGCAGCTATCTAGCGGGAGGACCCGGGGAGCTGTTTTTT. Its protein product is CASSYLAGGPGELFF. Filled out from reference TRBV7-6 and TRBJ2-2, the complete variable domain reads GAGVSQSPRYKVTKRGQDVALRCDPISGHVSLYWYRQALGQGPEFLTYFNYEAQQDKSGLPNDRFSAERPEGSISTLTIQRTEQRDSAMYRCASSYLAGGPGELFFGEGSRLTVL.

The rearrangement joins TRBV6-2 or TRBV6-3 to TRBJ1-5, with a weak D call TRBD1 (5 bases). Germline V gene sequence: CDR1 MNHEY, CDR2 SVGEGT. The V end lost 2 bases, the J end lost 7 bases, and 12 bases lay between the germline ends. The CDR3 totals 14 residues. This CDR3 reads CASSYRGRAQPQHF. DNA of the CDR3: TGTGCCAGCAGTTACCGTGGCAGGGCGCAGCCCCAGCATTTT.

The V call is TRBV2, the J call TRBJ1-2, with D possibly matching TRBD1 (6 bases). Germline CDR1 is SNHLY and CDR2 is FYNNEI. There are 15 residues in the CDR3. Trimming shortened V by 6 bases and J by 6 bases, and 20 bases separated the two germline ends. DNA of the CDR3: TGTGCCAGCAGGTCTTTGATCCAGGGGACTGATGGCTACACCTTC. Amino acids: CASRSLIQGTDGYTF. Based on the CDR3 plus reference TRBV2 and TRBJ1-2, the full variable domain is EPEVTQTPSHQVTQMGQEVILRCVPISNHLYFYWYRQILGQKVEFLVSFYNNEISEKSEIFDDQFSVERPDGSNFTLKIRSTKLEDSAMYFCASRSLIQGTDGYTFGSGTRLTVV.

CDR3 protein: CSVASGRPISTDTQYF. CDR3 nucleotide sequence: TGCAGCGTTGCTAGCGGGAGGCCAATTAGCACAGATACGCAGTATTTT. The genes are TRBV29-1 and TRBJ2-3; 11 bases map to TRBD2. Germline CDR1 and CDR2: SQVTM and ANQGSEA. The CDR3 length is 16 residues. After removal of 4 bases from V and 0 bases from J, the junction contained 6 bases not matched to a gene.

V gene TRBV3-1 (or the pseudogene TRBV3-2) combines with J gene TRBJ1-2, with D uncertain. The V end lost 4 bases, the J end lost 7 bases, and 10 bases lay between the germline ends. This CDR3 is built from 12 residues. Germline assignment: CDR1 LGHDT and CDR2 YNNKEL (reference sequence). CDR3 nucleotide sequence: TGTGCCAGCAGCCTCTTGGGGTCTGGCTACACCTTC. Protein: CASSLLGSGYTF.

The rearrangement uses TRBV3-1 (or the pseudogene TRBV3-2) and TRBJ2-1; D is perhaps TRBD1 (6 bases). Germline V gives CDR1 LGHDT, CDR2 YNNKEL (reference sequence). Trimming removed 3 bases from V and 5 bases from J, with 8 bases in between. This CDR3 comprises 13 residues. CDR3 residues: CASSHGQNNEQFF. The CDR3, as DNA: TGTGCCAGCAGCCACGGACAGAACAATGAGCAGTTCTTC.

This chain links TRBV3-1 (or the pseudogene TRBV3-2) with TRBJ1-6; no clear D. V was pared by 10 bases and J by 6 bases, with 13 bases between. CDR3 length: 13 amino acids. Germline values: CDR1 LGHDT, CDR2 YNNKEL (reference sequence). CDR3 DNA: TGTGCCACCCGTGGTTCCGTTAATTCACCCCTCCACTTT. Residues: CATRGSVNSPLHF.

Notes on this clone: The same CDR3 is also encoded by other DNA sequences in this sample. The CDR3 loop reads CSARLRAEAFF. The CDR3 coding sequence is TGCAGTGCTAGGCTCAGGGCTGAAGCTTTCTTT. J is TRBJ1-1 and V is TRBV20-1; tentatively, D is TRBD1 (5 bases). The CDR3 runs 11 residues. V was pared by 3 bases and J by 6 bases, with 8 bases between. The germline gives CDR1 DFQATT, CDR2 SNEGSKA (reference sequence).

V gene TRBV5-1 combines with J gene TRBJ2-3; 8 bases align to TRBD2. J gave up 1 base and V 0 bases, and 4 bases lay outside the gene matches. CDR3 length: 16 residues. Germline CDR1 is SGHRS and CDR2 is YFSETQ. The CDR3 DNA reads as TGCGCCAGCAGCTTGGGTCGGGAGGGAGGCACAGATACGCAGTATTTT. Its translation: CASSLGREGGTDTQYF.

The J gene is TRBJ2-2, the V gene TRBV19, with a possible D match to TRBD2 (5 bases). From germline, CDR1 is LNHDA and CDR2 SQIVND (reference sequence). The length of the CDR3 is 15 residues. V gave up 3 bases and J gave up 0 bases, with 8 bases separating them. The CDR3 bases are TGTGCCAGTAGTATGAACGGGGCGAACACCGGGGAGCTGTTTTTT. Amino acid sequence: CASSMNGANTGELFF. Using reference TRBV19 and TRBJ2-2 for the parts outside the CDR3, the full variable domain is DGGITQSPKYLFRKEGQNVTLSCEQNLNHDAMYWYRQDPGQGLRLIYYSQIVNDFQKGDIAEGYSVSREKKESFPLTVTSAQKNPTAFYLCASSMNGANTGELFFGEGSRLTVL.

V and J are TRBV5-4 and TRBJ1-4; 7 nucleotides match TRBD1. Trimming took 3 bases from V and 7 from J; bases not matched to a gene: 12. Germline CDR1 reads SGHNT; CDR2 reads YYREEE (reference sequence). The CDR3 sequence is 16 residues long. This chain's CDR3 is CASSSPLLGGGEKLFF. Written as DNA, the CDR3 is TGTGCCAGCAGCTCCCCCTTACTAGGGGGCGGTGAAAAACTGTTTTTT.

The chain links TRBV2 to TRBJ2-1; D could derive from TRBD1 or TRBD2 (5 bases each). The germline V gene encodes CDR1 SNHLY and CDR2 FYNNEI. The CDR3 is made up of 10 amino acids. V was shortened by 8 bases and J by 6 bases, with 5 bases between the two germline ends. CDR3 in amino acids: CASGGNEQFF. The CDR3 coding sequence is TGTGCCAGCGGGGGCAATGAGCAGTTCTTC.

This sequence joins TRBV28 and TRBJ1-1; 7 bases line up with TRBD1. Germline V lookup: CDR1 MDHEN, CDR2 SYDVKM. V shed 2 bases, J shed 0 bases, and the junction held 0 bases outside the gene matches. The CDR3 sequence is 14 residues long. The CDR3 coding sequence is TGTGCCAGCAGTTTAGACAGGGTGAACACTGAAGCTTTCTTT. Amino acid sequence: CASSLDRVNTEAFF.

J is TRBJ2-7 and V is TRBV7-8, with 8 bases identical to TRBD2. CDR3 size: 14 residues. CDR1 and CDR2 (germline): SGHVS, FQNEAQ. With V trimmed by 5 bases and J by 2 bases, 5 bases remained unmatched. This CDR3 is CASSLPGLAYEQYF. The CDR3 DNA sequence: TGTGCCAGCAGCCTGCCGGGACTAGCCTACGAGCAGTACTTC.

The chain recombines TRBV6-5 with TRBJ1-3; D gene unclear. Trimming pared 6 bases from V and 4 bases from J, leaving 7 bases between. The CDR3 has 12 residues. Per germline, CDR1 MNHEY and CDR2 SVGAGI. CDR3 DNA: TGTGCCAGCAGGGGTTTAGGAAACACCATATATTTT. It translates to CASRGLGNTIYF.

This clone was observed once. The rearrangement joins TRBV2 to TRBJ1-2; 8 bases are a match to TRBD1. CDR3 length: 14 amino acids. The V gene end was trimmed by 7 bases and the J gene end by 1 base; junction bases not matched to a gene: 5. Germline lookup yields CDR1 SNHLY and CDR2 FYNNEI. The chain's CDR3 is CASNQGALNYGYTF. The CDR3 nucleotides read TGTGCCAGCAATCAGGGGGCGCTTAACTATGGCTACACCTTC.

This chain links TRBV10-3 with TRBJ1-1; no clear D gene. Per the germline V gene, CDR1 is ENHRY and CDR2 is SYGVKD. This CDR3 contains 13 residues. V was cut by 6 bases and J by 1 base, with 9 bases left in between. The CDR3 region is CAISLLANTEAFF. The CDR3 DNA follows: TGTGCCATCAGCCTCCTAGCGAACACTGAAGCTTTCTTT.

V is TRBV3-1 (or the pseudogene TRBV3-2) and J is TRBJ2-2, with 9 bases identical to TRBD2. Germline loops: CDR1 LGHDT, CDR2 YNNKEL (reference sequence). Trimming cost V 2 bases and J 7 bases; bases outside gene matches: 8. CDR3 size: 16 residues. The CDR3, as DNA: TGTGCCAGCAGCCAACTCCTAGCGGGGACGGGCGGGGAGCTGTTTTTT. Its protein product is CASSQLLAGTGGELFF.

The genes are TRBV2 and TRBJ2-7; 8 bases map to TRBD1. Germline V gives CDR1 SNHLY, CDR2 FYNNEI. V lost 6 bases and J lost 3; bases outside the gene matches: 7. The CDR3 loop spans 14 amino acids. Here the CDR3 DNA reads TGTGCCAGCAGGGCAGGGGGCATGAACTACGAGCAGTACTTC. Its translation is CASRAGGMNYEQYF.

The genes are TRBV6-2 or TRBV6-3 and TRBJ2-1; a weak D match, TRBD2 (6 bases). This CDR3 is 14 amino acids long. Trimming cost V 5 bases and J 2 bases, with 10 bases left between them. Germline CDR1 MNHEY, CDR2 SVGEGT. The CDR3 nucleotides read TGTGCCAGCAGTGGGGGAGGCCCCTACAATGAGCAGTTCTTC. Translated: CASSGGGPYNEQFF.

V is TRBV27 and J is TRBJ2-7; TRBD1 agrees at 7 bases. Germline loops: CDR1 MNHEY, CDR2 SMNVEV (reference sequence). The CDR3 is 16 residues long. The V and J ends lost 5 bases and 3 bases, in that order; junction bases with no gene match: 13. The CDR3 loop is CASSPPRTGLIYEQYF. CDR3 coding DNA: TGTGCCAGCAGTCCCCCCCGGACAGGCTTGATCTACGAGCAGTACTTC.

V and J are TRBV9 and TRBJ2-5; the match to TRBD1 covers 7 bases. V lost 4 bases to trimming and J lost 4 bases; unmatched junction nucleotides: 13. From germline, CDR1 is SGDLS and CDR2 YYNGEE. The CDR3 has 16 amino acids. This CDR3 is CASSPQQGTSGETQYF. CDR3 nucleotide sequence: TGTGCCAGCAGCCCTCAACAGGGGACCTCAGGAGAGACCCAGTACTTC.

The V and J genes are TRBV16 and TRBJ2-1; D might be TRBD1 (6 bases). Germline-derived CDR1 and CDR2 are KGHSY and FQNENV. Trimming took 0 bases from V and 4 from J, leaving 16 bases between them. This CDR3 comprises 17 residues. CDR3 loop: CASSQSTSQGIYNEQFF. As DNA, the CDR3 is TGTGCCAGCAGCCAATCAACGAGTCAGGGGATTTACAATGAGCAGTTCTTC.

The V call is TRBV11-2, the J call TRBJ1-1, with D maybe TRBD1 (5 bases). Germline CDR1 and CDR2: SGHAT and FQNNGV. This CDR3 is built from 14 residues. V was pared by 2 bases and J by 4 bases, with 11 bases between. The CDR3 DNA reads as TGTGCCAGCAGCTTACCGGGAGACAGCACTGAAGCTTTCTTT. Protein product: CASSLPGDSTEAFF.